What follows describes a single T cell receptor beta chain. The assay was immunoSEQ multiplex PCR, and TCRdb's table has in-frame clones only and misses some. The table shows 200,000 to 250,000 clones, with approximately 80% occurring only once. Patients at the Seattle site were enrolled during active infection and followed longitudinally. These data are taken from a study of blood T cell repertoires in COVID-19. Study in general: The cDNA or gDNA used as material had been derived from T cells, B-cell-depleted T cells, or PBMCs.

The CDR3 runs 16 residues. Per the germline V gene, CDR1 is SGHRS and CDR2 is YFSETQ. V was pared by 4 bases and J by 0 bases, with 14 bases between. The chain links TRBV5-1 to TRBJ1-3; D gene unclear. This receptor was identified in a woman of 80 years or more with COVID-19, enrolled during active disease. The sample comprised peripheral blood. CDR3 coding DNA: TGCGCCAGCAGCACAGATACAGCTTTCTCTGGAAACACCATATATTTT. Translated, it gives CASSTDTAFSGNTIYF.